The 13 T cell receptor beta chains presented below share a single source sample, sequenced in a study of tumour-infiltrating T cells in Burkitt lymphoma (dated by TCRdb to the early 2020s). Preparation of the library involved the immunoSEQ multiplex PCR assay. Entries here come from immuneACCESS through TCRdb and include only in-frame sequences with V and J called. Some clones fail to appear in such tables; in the studies checked, an unresolved V gene covers under half of the shortfall, and the cause of the remainder is unknown. The sample table records 5,500 to 7,000 clones; about 9.5% of these occur just once. The top ten clones comprise less than 3% of the sample. Material for sequencing was tumor tissue. Receptors originate from a human donor with diffuse large B-cell lymphoma.

This clone was counted between two and nine times. The chain combines TRBV19 with TRBJ1-1, with D tentatively TRBD1 (5 bases). The V end was cut by 5 bases, the J end by 1 base, with 8 bases between. The germline CDR1 and CDR2 sequences are LNHDA and SQIVND (reference sequence). There are 13 residues in the CDR3. This CDR3 is CASSVGTNTEAFF. CDR3 nucleotide sequence: TGTGCCAGTAGTGTGGGGACGAACACTGAAGCTTTCTTT.

The chain has TRBV5-1 and TRBJ2-6; D might be TRBD2 (5 bases). The CDR3 is 20 residues long. Per germline, CDR1 SGHRS and CDR2 YFSETQ. The germline V and J ends were trimmed by 2 bases and 2 bases, with 23 bases remaining between them. The CDR3 nucleotides read TGCGCCAGCAGCTTCGTTGGGTGGCCAGAGGGTGGTCCTGGGGCCAACGTCCTGACTTTC. It encodes CASSFVGWPEGGPGANVLTF.

This clone was seen more than once but under ten times. This chain connects TRBV10-3 to TRBJ2-2; no reliable D call. Germline CDR1 is ENHRY and CDR2 is SYGVKD. Trimming left V 2 bases short and J 8 bases short, with 6 bases between. The CDR3 consists of 12 residues. The chain's CDR3 is CAISERGGELFF. The CDR3 DNA is TGTGCCATCAGTGAGAGAGGTGGGGAGCTGTTTTTT.

This clone was recorded a few times. V and J are TRBV7-9 and TRBJ1-5; 8 bases align to TRBD1. Trimming at V came to 1 base and at J to 5 bases, leaving 4 bases not matched to a gene. CDR1 and CDR2 from the germline V gene are SEHNR and FQNEAQ (reference sequence). CDR3 length equals 15 residues. CDR3 sequence (DNA): TGTGCCAGCAGCTTAGTACCAGGGGGCGATCAGCCCCAGCATTTT. It translates to CASSLVPGGDQPQHF. The complete variable domain, with remaining parts taken from reference TRBV7-9 and TRBJ1-5, reads DTGVSQNPRHKITKRGQNVTFRCDPISEHNRLYWYRQTLGQGPEFLTYFQNEAQLEKSRLLSDRFSAERPKGSFSTLEIQRTEQGDSAMYLCASSLVPGGDQPQHFGDGTRLSIL.

The chain employs TRBV28 and TRBJ2-1, with 10 bases aligning to TRBD2. The V segment lost 1 base and the J segment 8 bases; nucleotides outside the gene matches: 5. The CDR3 is 15 residues long. Germline loops: CDR1 MDHEN, CDR2 SYDVKM. CDR3 sequence (DNA): TGTGCCAGCAGTTTATCCAGCGGGGGGGTCTATGAGCAGTTCTTC. Translated: CASSLSSGGVYEQFF.

This clone has more than one count but fewer than ten. This CDR3 is CASSLRSTGPISTDTQYF. CDR3 in DNA: TGTGCCAGCAGCTTACGGTCCACGGGGCCGATTAGCACAGATACGCAGTATTTT. The V gene is TRBV7-9, the J gene TRBJ2-3; D is tentatively TRBD1 or TRBD2 (5 bases each). Looked up from germline, CDR1 is SEHNR and CDR2 is FQNEAQ (reference sequence). The CDR3 length is 18 residues. V lost 2 bases, J lost 0 bases, and 18 bases lay in between. The full variable domain, rest sourced from reference TRBV7-9 and TRBJ2-3, is DTGVSQNPRHKITKRGQNVTFRCDPISEHNRLYWYRQTLGQGPEFLTYFQNEAQLEKSRLLSDRFSAERPKGSFSTLEIQRTEQGDSAMYLCASSLRSTGPISTDTQYFGPGTRLTVL.

The rearrangement links TRBV6-5 to TRBJ2-7, with 9 bases aligning to TRBD2. Germline loops: CDR1 MNHEY, CDR2 SVGAGI. The CDR3 spans 15 residues. The ends lost 5 bases at V and 3 bases at J; junction bases unmatched: 8. The DNA for the CDR3 is TGTGCCAGCAGTCCGTTAGCGGGGGATCTCTACGAGCAGTACTTC. Protein sequence: CASSPLAGDLYEQYF.

The J gene is TRBJ2-5, the V gene TRBV12-5, with D possibly matching TRBD2 (6 bases). The CDR3 sequence is 15 residues long. V lost 6 bases and J lost 3, with 17 bases in between. Germline CDR1 LGHNT, CDR2 FRNRAP. CDR3: CASGTLGTGEETQYF. CDR3 nucleotides: TGTGCTAGTGGCACCCTTGGCACGGGAGAAGAGACCCAGTACTTC.

Turning to this clone: Other nucleotide sequences in the sample specify the same CDR3. V and J are TRBV6-1 and TRBJ1-1, with D unclear. Germline-derived CDR1 and CDR2 are MNHNS and SASEGT. The CDR3 runs to 14 residues. V was trimmed by 4 bases and J by 1 base, leaving 10 bases between them. The CDR3: CASSAEGRNTEAFF. CDR3 DNA: TGTGCCAGCAGTGCAGAGGGCCGGAACACTGAAGCTTTCTTT.

This clone has more than one count but fewer than ten. The chain joins TRBV19 to TRBJ1-4, with unresolved D. Trimming cost V 7 bases and J 8 bases, with 11 bases left between them. In germline, CDR1 is LNHDA, CDR2 SQIVND (reference sequence). This CDR3 contains 12 residues. The DNA for the CDR3 is TGTGCCAGTACCCCGGGCGGCGAAAAACTGTTTTTT. Amino acid sequence: CASTPGGEKLFF.

There are a few counts of this clone. This chain joins TRBV28 and TRBJ2-7; 8 bases align to TRBD2. CDR3 length equals 14 residues. Trimming removed 8 bases from V and 2 bases from J; junction bases left unmatched: 8. The germline V gene encodes CDR1 MDHEN and CDR2 SYDVKM. The CDR3 region has the DNA TGTGCCAGCCTGAGCGGGGGCGCTCCCTACGAGCAGTACTTC. Residues: CASLSGGAPYEQYF.

V gene TRBV9 combines with J gene TRBJ2-1; 8 bases line up with TRBD2. V lost 4 bases and J lost 12; bases outside the gene matches: 18. From germline, CDR1 is SGDLS and CDR2 YYNGEE. This CDR3 has 16 residues. CDR3 sequence reads: CASSRDLAAGGGGQFF. CDR3 DNA: TGTGCCAGCAGCCGTGATCTAGCGGCGGGGGGTGGCGGGCAGTTCTTC.

This clone has more than one count but fewer than ten. The V gene is TRBV7-2, the J gene TRBJ1-2, with D tentatively TRBD1 (5 bases). This CDR3 has 13 amino acids. The V gene lost 0 bases and the J gene lost 11 bases, with 13 bases spanning the gap. Germline CDR1 and CDR2: SGHTA and FQGNSA. CDR3 sequence reads: CASSLAWGGRYTF. Written as DNA, the CDR3 is TGTGCCAGCAGCTTAGCGTGGGGGGGGAGATACACCTTC.